Below, 18 T cell receptor beta chains from the same sample are listed, as sequenced in a study of shared clonotypes between healthy human individuals. Naive CD8 cells comprised CD45RO-negative, CCR7-positively selected cells, excluding terminally differentiated effector memory CD45RA+ cells. Some clones are missing from TCRdb's copy, which holds only in-frame ones; the method was immunoSEQ multiplex PCR. This table holds about 2 million clones, less than 95% found once. The source material was naive CD8+ T cells sorted from blood. Receptors were obtained from a man between 18 and 29 years old in good health.

The chain carries TRBV10-2 and TRBJ2-7, with 8 nucleotides matching TRBD2. V trimming: 0 bases; J trimming: 3 bases; junction bases outside the gene matches: 7. This CDR3 contains 16 residues. Germline values: CDR1 WSHSY, CDR2 SAAADI. The CDR3 here is CASSESPAGGIYEQYF. DNA for the CDR3: TGCGCCAGCAGTGAGTCGCCGGCGGGGGGAATCTACGAGCAGTACTTC.

The rearrangement joins TRBV10-2 to TRBJ2-5; D is unclear. V was shortened by 1 base and J by 5 bases, with 8 bases between the two germline ends. Germline loops: CDR1 WSHSY, CDR2 SAAADI. CDR3 length: 13 amino acids. The CDR3 loop reads CASSELDGETQYF. CDR3 in DNA: TGCGCCAGCAGTGAGTTAGACGGGGAGACCCAGTACTTC.

This chain links TRBV13 with TRBJ2-3, with a weak D call TRBD2 (5 bases). Germline V gives CDR1 PRHDT, CDR2 FYEKMQ (reference sequence). The germline V and J ends were trimmed by 2 bases and 4 bases, with 13 bases remaining between them. This CDR3 comprises 15 residues. CDR3 DNA: TGTGCCAGCAGCTTACCGGGAAGGGATGCAGATACGCAGTATTTT. Translating gives CASSLPGRDADTQYF.

The rearrangement joins TRBV10-2 to TRBJ2-1, with 9 bases identical to TRBD2. The CDR3 consists of 14 residues. With V trimmed by 3 bases and J by 5 bases, 2 bases remained unmatched. Germline values: CDR1 WSHSY, CDR2 SAAADI. CDR3 bases: TGCGCCAGCAGTGACCCTAGCGGGAACAATGAGCAGTTCTTC. Encoded protein: CASSDPSGNNEQFF.

The chain is built from TRBV5-6 and TRBJ2-1; no reliable D call. Germline V gives CDR1 SGHDT, CDR2 YYEEEE. Trimming stripped 2 bases from V and 0 bases from J, with 12 bases between. The CDR3 is 16 amino acids. The CDR3 nucleotides are TGTGCCAGCAGCTTTACCCCTGCGAGCTCCTACAATGAGCAGTTCTTC. It specifies CASSFTPASSYNEQFF.

The chain joins TRBV19 to TRBJ2-1, with a possible D match to TRBD1 (6 bases). Trimming removed 5 bases at V and 10 bases at J, with 15 bases between. The germline V gene has CDR1 LNHDA and CDR2 SQIVND (reference sequence). CDR3 length: 13 residues. CDR3 in DNA: TGTGCCAGTAGTTGGGACATCGAACTGGAGCAGTTCTTC. This encodes CASSWDIELEQFF.

The chain links TRBV7-2 to TRBJ1-1, with unresolved D. Germline V lookup: CDR1 SGHTA, CDR2 FQGNSA. The ends were cut back, 1 base at V and 4 bases at J, with 19 bases in the middle. CDR3 length equals 17 residues. The chain's CDR3 is CASSLEVGVGWSTEAFF. In DNA, the CDR3 is TGTGCCAGCAGCTTAGAGGTTGGTGTTGGGTGGAGCACTGAAGCTTTCTTT.

The V call is TRBV30, the J call TRBJ2-1, with D tentatively TRBD2 (5 bases). Germline V CDR1 and CDR2: GTSNPN, SVGIG (reference sequence). This CDR3 has 14 amino acids. Trimming took off 3 bases at V and 4 bases at J, with 13 bases between the two ends. The CDR3 sequence is CAWSLSPGYNEQFF. The DNA of the CDR3 is TGTGCCTGGAGCCTATCTCCGGGGTACAATGAGCAGTTCTTC.

On this clone: Other DNA sequences in the same sample also yield this CDR3. This sequence joins TRBV6-5 and TRBJ2-2; D not resolved. The CDR3 is 14 amino acids. The germline gives CDR1 MNHEY, CDR2 SVGAGI. V lost 1 base, J lost 3 bases, and 6 bases lay in between. For the CDR3, the DNA is TGTGCCAGCAGTTACTATGCGGACACCGGGGAGCTGTTTTTT. Translation: CASSYYADTGELFF.

In the case of this clone: Different DNA sequences within this sample yield the same CDR3. V gene TRBV11-2 combines with J gene TRBJ2-7; TRBD1 agrees at 9 bases. CDR1 is SGHAT, CDR2 FQNNGV, per germline. J lost 4 bases, V lost 1 base, and 2 bases had no gene match. The CDR3 loop spans 14 amino acids. This CDR3 reads CASSLAGQGYEQYF. DNA of the CDR3: TGTGCCAGCAGCTTAGCCGGACAGGGGTACGAGCAGTACTTC.

The V call is TRBV6-6, the J call TRBJ2-5, with D tentatively TRBD1 (6 bases). CDR1 and CDR2 from the germline V gene are MNHNY and SVGAGI (reference sequence). V was clipped by 11 bases and J by 0 bases, with 10 bases between them. There are 12 residues in the CDR3. CDR3: CASQGNQETQYF. CDR3 DNA: TGTGCCTCACAGGGAAACCAAGAGACCCAGTACTTC.

A note on this clone: Other DNA sequences from this sample encode an identical CDR3 as well. The chain carries TRBV4-1 and TRBJ2-3; the D call may be TRBD1 or TRBD2 (5 bases each). Germline loops: CDR1 MGHRA, CDR2 YSYEKL. The ends were cut back, 4 bases at V and 4 bases at J, with 12 bases in the middle. The CDR3 is 14 residues long. CDR3 residues: CASSPGPGADTQYF. The CDR3, as DNA: TGCGCCAGCAGCCCGGGACCCGGGGCAGATACGCAGTATTTT.

In this sample, this clone turned up many times. This CDR3 is also generated by other DNA sequences in the sample. The genes are TRBV7-9 and TRBJ1-5; no reliable D call. V was clipped by 4 bases and J by 4 bases, with 5 bases between them. This CDR3 has 12 residues. CDR1 SEHNR and CDR2 FQNEAQ come from the germline V gene (reference sequence). CDR3 nucleotides: TGTGCCAGCAGCTGGTCAAATCAGCCCCAGCATTTT. Translating gives CASSWSNQPQHF.

This chain uses TRBV7-9 with TRBJ2-1, with TRBD2 as a possible D gene (6 bases). CDR3 length: 16 residues. V was trimmed by 2 bases and J by 2 bases, leaving 13 bases between them. From germline, CDR1 is SEHNR and CDR2 FQNEAQ (reference sequence). The CDR3 region has the DNA TGTGCCAGCAGCTTAAGCGGGCTAGGGACCTACAATGAGCAGTTCTTC. It encodes CASSLSGLGTYNEQFF.

This sequence joins TRBV5-1 and TRBJ2-2; D is undetermined. The V gene lost 1 base and the J gene lost 1 base, with 8 bases spanning the gap. The CDR3 extends over 15 amino acids. Germline V gene sequence: CDR1 SGHRS, CDR2 YFSETQ. CDR3 coding DNA: TGCGCCAGCAGCTTGCACCCGGGGAACACCGGGGAGCTGTTTTTT. Its protein is CASSLHPGNTGELFF.

This clone was detected a few times. V is TRBV10-3 and J is TRBJ1-3; D gene unclear. V lost 0 bases to trimming and J lost 2 bases, with 8 bases between them. From germline, CDR1 is ENHRY and CDR2 SYGVKD. The CDR3 consists of 15 residues. CDR3 nucleotide sequence: TGTGCCATCAGTGAGTCAGCACTTGCTGGAAACACCATATATTTT. Protein: CAISESALAGNTIYF.

The chain is built from TRBV29-1 and TRBJ2-7; D call uncertain. Germline V gives CDR1 SQVTM, CDR2 ANQGSEA. The CDR3 consists of 13 residues. Trimming left V 5 bases short and J 0 bases short, with 11 bases between. CDR3 protein: CSVYHRPSYEQYF. In nucleotides, the CDR3 is TGCAGCGTTTATCACAGACCCTCCTACGAGCAGTACTTC.

The chain joins TRBV2 to TRBJ2-3; 8 bases match TRBD2. V dropped 4 bases and J dropped 5; count of bases not matched to a gene: 14. The CDR3 totals 17 residues. Germline-derived CDR1 and CDR2 are SNHLY and FYNNEI. The CDR3 is CASSGYGTRTSEDTQYF. CDR3 sequence (DNA): TGTGCCAGCAGTGGGTACGGGACTAGGACATCAGAAGATACGCAGTATTTT.